This section outlines one T cell receptor beta chain sequence together with its context. Antigen specificity is unknown. It was with 60 Vbeta and 13 Jbeta primers that the PCR ran. Some clones are missing from TCRdb's copy, which holds only in-frame ones; the method was immunoSEQ multiplex PCR. The repertoire holds about 110,000 clones, with almost 70% as singletons. The data derive from a study of cytomegalovirus exposure and HLA in healthy donors. The V and J ends lost 8 bases and 2 bases, in that order; junction bases with no gene match: 2. The CDR3 runs 15 residues. Germline values: CDR1 SGHTA, CDR2 FQGTGA. Findings of the study overall: When presence/absence was analysed, sequencing depth was taken to be roughly uniform across donors. Among TCR beta chains of equal frequency, HLA-associated ones were more clonally expanded in a later analysis. TCR beta sequences reportedly predicted the HLA-A and HLA-B alleles of most subjects accurately. A prior analysis recorded that most TCR beta V segments were productive about 87% or about 30% of the time.

The receptor's source is a man aged 30 to 39 in good health and CMV-seropositive. This chain links TRBV7-3 with TRBJ2-3, with 15 bases that match TRBD2. Sequenced material: PBMCs. The CDR3 loop reads CASGTSGGLTDTQYF. The CDR3 DNA reads as TGTGCCAGCGGGACTAGCGGGGGGCTCACAGATACGCAGTATTTT.